This T cell receptor (beta chain) was found in a study of blood T cell repertoires in COVID-19. Study-level information: The study drew acute and convalescent COVID-19 samples from the United States, Italy and Spain. T cells, B-cell-depleted T cells, or PBMCs supplied cDNA or gDNA.

Germline V gene data show CDR1 as GTSNPN and CDR2 as SVGIG (reference sequence). Trimming cost V 2 bases and J 3 bases; bases outside gene matches: 6. The CDR3 length is 15 residues. In the source study's methods: Reference gene primer amplification gave estimated nucleated cell counts. Repertoires were generated with immunoSEQ multiplex PCR, while TCRdb's copy carries only in-frame clones and drops some. The D gene and trimming were derived from the DNA, and the V and J assignments and clone size from that table. The table records about 220,000 clones, approximately 81% of them present only once. The specimen was peripheral blood. This sequence originates from a woman aged 55-70 years who had recovered from COVID-19. The chain has TRBV30 and TRBJ2-3, with TRBD1 matching 9 bases. The CDR3 spells CAWSWDRDGTDTQYF. In nucleotides, the CDR3 is TGTGCCTGGAGTTGGGACAGGGATGGAACAGATACGCAGTATTTT.